These 28 T cell receptor beta chains were sequenced from one sample in a study of cytomegalovirus exposure and HLA in healthy donors. PCR amplification relied on 60 Vbeta primers (plus 13 Jbeta primers). Method: immunoSEQ multiplex PCR; TCRdb's copy keeps in-frame clones and lacks some. Of over 150,000 clones in the sample, 70% to 80% were seen once. The specimen was PBMCs. All receptors derive from a male donor in good health and CMV-seronegative.

This clone has only a few counts. The chain recombines TRBV11-3 with TRBJ2-3, with TRBD2 identical over 12 bases. The V gene end was trimmed by 5 bases and the J gene end by 0 bases; junction bases not matched to a gene: 3. There are 16 residues in the CDR3. Looked up from germline, CDR1 is SGHNT and CDR2 is YENEEA. This CDR3 is CASSAGLAGSTDTQYF. Written as DNA, the CDR3 is TGTGCCAGCAGCGCGGGACTAGCGGGCAGCACAGATACGCAGTATTTT.

About this clone itself: Since a much larger clone is just one base distant, this may be a read error. This specimen includes other DNA sequences encoding the same CDR3. V gene TRBV13 combines with J gene TRBJ1-2; 9 positions match TRBD1. The CDR3 totals 15 residues. Looked up from germline, CDR1 is PRHDT and CDR2 is FYEKMQ (reference sequence). CDR3 coding DNA: TGCGCCAGCAGTCACAGGGGGCAGGGAAACTATGGCTACACCTTC. Translation gives CASSHRGQGNYGYTF.

The V and J genes are TRBV4-2 and TRBJ1-3, with 7 bases aligning to TRBD1. The CDR3 contains 15 residues. CDR1 LGHNA and CDR2 YNFKEQ come from the germline V gene. J lost 6 bases, V lost 0 bases, and 5 bases had no gene match. Written as DNA, the CDR3 is TGTGCCAGCAGCCAAGATCTACAGGGGTCAAACACCATATATTTT. It codes for CASSQDLQGSNTIYF.

For the CDR3, the DNA is TGTGCCAGCAGCTCACTAGCGGGAGGGCCCGGCGGGGAGCTGTTTTTT. Amino acid sequence: CASSSLAGGPGGELFF. The V call is TRBV7-2, the J call TRBJ2-2; 13 nucleotides agree with TRBD2. The ends lost 4 bases at V and 7 bases at J; junction bases unmatched: 6. In germline, CDR1 is SGHTA, CDR2 FQGNSA. This CDR3 is 16 amino acids long. The complete variable domain, with remaining parts taken from reference TRBV7-2 and TRBJ2-2, reads GAGVSQSPSNKVTEKGKDVELRCDPISGHTALYWYRQSLGQGLEFLIYFQGNSAPDKSGLPSDRFSAERTGGSVSTLTIQRTQQEDSAVYLCASSSLAGGPGGELFFGEGSRLTVL.

CDR3 sequence (DNA): TGTGCCAGCAGTTTTCCGGACAGGGGGCAGCCCCAGCATTTT. Protein product: CASSFPDRGQPQHF. The chain links TRBV28 to TRBJ1-5, with 10 bases matching TRBD1. With V trimmed by 3 bases and J by 7 bases, 3 bases remained unmatched. The CDR3 covers 14 residues. Germline V lookup: CDR1 MDHEN, CDR2 SYDVKM.

This rearrangement joins TRBV9 to TRBJ1-2, with 9 positions matching TRBD1. After removal of 5 bases from V and 5 bases from J, the junction contained 16 bases not matched to a gene. The germline V gene encodes CDR1 SGDLS and CDR2 YYNGEE. The CDR3 is made up of 17 amino acids. CDR3 DNA sequence: TGTGCCAGCAGACGAGTAGCGGGACAGGGAGGTCTTTATGGCTACACCTTC. Protein: CASRRVAGQGGLYGYTF.

The chain combines TRBV19 with TRBJ1-2; 7 bases map to TRBD1. CDR3 length: 13 amino acids. The germline V gene has CDR1 LNHDA and CDR2 SQIVND (reference sequence). After removal of 8 bases from V and 6 bases from J, the junction contained 9 bases not matched to a gene. The CDR3 sequence: CASRGARGNGYTF. The CDR3 DNA is TGTGCCAGTCGCGGGGCCAGGGGGAATGGCTACACCTTC.

The V gene is TRBV6-5, the J gene TRBJ1-5; D is possibly TRBD1 (6 bases). Trimming took 6 bases from V and 2 from J, leaving 11 bases between them. Germline CDR1 reads MNHEY; CDR2 reads SVGAGI. CDR3 length equals 14 residues. The CDR3 spells CASRPPGGNQPQHF. The CDR3 bases are TGTGCCAGCAGGCCCCCAGGGGGCAATCAGCCCCAGCATTTT.

V is TRBV4-3 and J is TRBJ2-6, with TRBD1 identical over 7 bases. Germline CDR1 reads LGHNA; CDR2 reads YSLEER. V shed 4 bases and J 2 bases; nucleotides not matched to a gene: 2. The CDR3 consists of 15 residues. DNA of the CDR3: TGCGCCAGCAGCCCAGGGGGAACTGGGGCCAACGTCCTGACTTTC. Protein: CASSPGGTGANVLTF.

The chain employs TRBV7-9 and TRBJ1-6; 12 bases are a match to TRBD1. The junction had 4 bases not matched to a gene; V was cut back by 5 bases and J by 8 bases. Per germline, CDR1 SEHNR and CDR2 FQNEAQ (reference sequence). The CDR3 totals 15 residues. CDR3 sequence reads: CASSQGDRGHSPLHF. DNA for the CDR3: TGTGCCAGCAGCCAAGGGGACAGGGGGCATTCACCCCTCCACTTT.

This clone has only one observation. This sequence joins TRBV4-2 and TRBJ2-5, with D hard to call. The end of the DNA fits TRBJ2-7 better, so the J call may be wrong. Germline V gene lookup returns CDR1 LGHNA and CDR2 YNFKEQ. This CDR3 contains 15 residues. CDR3 protein: CASSQVRTLSYEQYF. CDR3 nucleotide sequence: TGTGCCAGCAGCCAAGTCCGAACCCTCTCCTACGAGCAGTACTTC.

This sequence joins TRBV7-2 and TRBJ1-4, with 8 bases that match TRBD1. The CDR3 consists of 15 residues. CDR1 and CDR2 (germline): SGHTA, FQGNSA. The trim removed 4 bases at V and 3 bases at J, leaving 4 bases unmatched. The CDR3 DNA reads TGTGCCAGCAGCTCCCAGGGGGCGGCTAATGAAAAACTGTTTTTT. Translation gives CASSSQGAANEKLFF.

The rearrangement links TRBV7-2 to TRBJ1-5, with 10 bases identical to TRBD1. CDR1 SGHTA and CDR2 FQGNSA come from the germline V gene. Trimming removed 4 bases from V and 4 bases from J; junction bases left unmatched: 1. The CDR3 consists of 14 residues. CDR3 sequence reads: CASSSGQGNQPQHF. The CDR3, as DNA: TGTGCCAGCAGCTCGGGACAGGGGAATCAGCCCCAGCATTTT.

The chain uses TRBV10-3 and TRBJ2-1; 7 bases map to TRBD2. Trimming removed 10 bases from V and 5 bases from J; junction bases left unmatched: 17. The CDR3 spans 16 residues. Germline V gene data show CDR1 as ENHRY and CDR2 as SYGVKD. The CDR3 region has the DNA TGTGCCACCGGCCGACCGGGGGGTGTGATCAACAATGAGCAGTTCTTC. This codes for CATGRPGGVINNEQFF.

The chain carries TRBV19 and TRBJ2-2, with 7 bases aligning to TRBD2. V shed 4 bases, J shed 4 bases, and the junction held 12 bases outside the gene matches. CDR1 LNHDA and CDR2 SQIVND come from the germline V gene (reference sequence). The CDR3 is made up of 17 amino acids. The CDR3 is CASSREGGEGGTGELFF. For the CDR3, the DNA is TGTGCCAGTAGTAGGGAAGGCGGGGAGGGCGGCACCGGGGAGCTGTTTTTT.

This chain links TRBV6-5 with TRBJ1-2, with D perhaps matching TRBD1 (5 bases). V lost 5 bases, J lost 6 bases, and 13 bases lay in between. CDR3 length: 13 residues. The germline V gene has CDR1 MNHEY and CDR2 SVGAGI. The CDR3 spells CASSAGPLNGYTF. The DNA of the CDR3 is TGTGCCAGCAGTGCGGGACCTCTAAATGGCTACACCTTC.

This chain joins TRBV20-1 and TRBJ1-1; D remains unclear. Per the germline V gene, CDR1 is DFQATT and CDR2 is SNEGSKA (reference sequence). The CDR3 runs 10 residues. V was trimmed by 5 bases and J by 7 bases, leaving 8 bases between them. The CDR3 loop reads CSAGEDEAFF. CDR3 bases: TGCAGTGCTGGCGAGGATGAAGCTTTCTTT.

The chain combines TRBV5-8 with TRBJ2-1; 14 nucleotides line up with TRBD2. J lost 8 bases, V lost 1 base, and 8 bases had no gene match. The CDR3 runs 17 residues. Germline V gives CDR1 SGHTS, CDR2 YDEGEE. DNA of the CDR3: TGTGCCAGCAGCTTGAGACTAGCGGGAGGGTCAGTCCATGAGCAGTTCTTC. As protein: CASSLRLAGGSVHEQFF.

The rearrangement joins TRBV6-1 to TRBJ1-1; 8 bases agree with TRBD1. J gave up 1 base and V 6 bases, and 4 bases lay outside the gene matches. Germline values: CDR1 MNHNS, CDR2 SASEGT. CDR3 length: 14 residues. The CDR3 DNA reads as TGTGCCAGCAGAGCCGGGACAGGGAACACTGAAGCTTTCTTT. Translated, it gives CASRAGTGNTEAFF.

The chain couples TRBV6-1 to TRBJ1-5, with 7 positions matching TRBD1. This CDR3 comprises 15 residues. J was trimmed by 6 bases and V by 0 bases; bases with no gene match: 5. Germline CDR1 MNHNS, CDR2 SASEGT. CDR3 protein: CASSEATGDSQPQHF. The CDR3 nucleotides read TGTGCCAGCAGTGAAGCTACAGGGGATAGTCAGCCCCAGCATTTT.

The V and J genes are TRBV6-6 and TRBJ1-1, with 7 bases lining up with TRBD1. Germline V gene data show CDR1 as MNHNY and CDR2 as SVGAGI (reference sequence). V dropped 2 bases and J dropped 8; count of bases not matched to a gene: 5. This CDR3 spans 13 amino acids. CDR3 sequence (DNA): TGTGCCAGCAGTTACAAGGGGGCCGGGGAAGCTTTCTTT. It encodes CASSYKGAGEAFF.

The gene calls are TRBV25-1 and TRBJ2-2; 9 bases map to TRBD1. This CDR3 has 15 residues. CDR1 and CDR2 (germline): MGHDK, SYGVNS. The junction had 3 bases not matched to a gene; V was cut back by 3 bases and J by 4 bases. CDR3 sequence: CASSDWDRATGELFF. CDR3 nucleotides: TGTGCCAGCAGTGATTGGGACAGGGCCACCGGGGAGCTGTTTTTT.

V is TRBV6-5 and J is TRBJ1-5; D unresolved. The CDR3 runs 13 residues. V shed 2 bases and J shed 3 bases, with 5 bases lying between them. Germline V gene sequence: CDR1 MNHEY, CDR2 SVGAGI. The CDR3 DNA sequence: TGTGCCAGCAGTTACGGCTTCAATCAGCCCCAGCATTTT. Translating gives CASSYGFNQPQHF.

As concerns this clone: Distinct nucleotide sequences in the sample also encode this CDR3. The chain carries TRBV9 and TRBJ2-6, with D possibly being TRBD2 (6 bases). The CDR3 has 17 amino acids. The germline CDR1 and CDR2 sequences are SGDLS and YYNGEE. V lost 0 bases and J lost 4, with 14 bases in between. CDR3 loop: CASSVAGGGSGANVLTF. DNA of the CDR3: TGTGCCAGCAGCGTAGCCGGGGGAGGCTCGGGGGCCAACGTCCTGACTTTC. The complete variable domain, with remaining parts taken from reference TRBV9 and TRBJ2-6, reads DSGVTQTPKHLITATGQRVTLRCSPRSGDLSVYWYQQSLDQGLQFLIQYYNGEERAKGNILERFSAQQFPDLHSELNLSSLELGDSALYFCASSVAGGGSGANVLTFGAGSRLTVL.

This clone is labeled as medium-sized (0.01 to 0.1%). The gene calls are TRBV27 and TRBJ2-5, with no clear D. The V end was cut by 0 bases, the J end by 5 bases, with 10 bases between. This CDR3 has 14 residues. Looked up from germline, CDR1 is MNHEY and CDR2 is SMNVEV (reference sequence). DNA of the CDR3: TGTGCCAGCAGTTTATCAGAGTCTACCGAGACCCAGTACTTC. Its translation is CASSLSESTETQYF.

V is TRBV2 and J is TRBJ2-1; 8 positions match TRBD1. Trimming took 2 bases from V and 10 from J; bases not matched to a gene: 7. Per the germline V gene, CDR1 is SNHLY and CDR2 is FYNNEI. The CDR3 contains 14 residues. CDR3 sequence (DNA): TGTGCCAGCAGTGAACCGGACAGGGTTCTCGAGCAGTTCTTC. Translating it yields CASSEPDRVLEQFF.

The chain employs TRBV4-1 and TRBJ1-1, with a tentative D call TRBD1 (6 bases). The V end was cut by 0 bases, the J end by 0 bases, with 17 bases between. Germline V gives CDR1 MGHRA, CDR2 YSYEKL. The CDR3 loop spans 18 amino acids. Written as DNA, the CDR3 is TGCGCCAGCAGCCAAGACAGGGGCCTCTCTACCATGAACACTGAAGCTTTCTTT. Translating it yields CASSQDRGLSTMNTEAFF.

The chain carries TRBV11-2 and TRBJ1-4; TRBD1 matches 11 bases. This CDR3 comprises 14 residues. Per the germline V gene, CDR1 is SGHAT and CDR2 is FQNNGV. The V segment lost 6 bases and the J segment 8 bases; nucleotides outside the gene matches: 5. CDR3 in DNA: TGTGCCAGCAGTCGGGACAGGGGGACGGAAAAACTGTTTTTT. Residues: CASSRDRGTEKLFF.